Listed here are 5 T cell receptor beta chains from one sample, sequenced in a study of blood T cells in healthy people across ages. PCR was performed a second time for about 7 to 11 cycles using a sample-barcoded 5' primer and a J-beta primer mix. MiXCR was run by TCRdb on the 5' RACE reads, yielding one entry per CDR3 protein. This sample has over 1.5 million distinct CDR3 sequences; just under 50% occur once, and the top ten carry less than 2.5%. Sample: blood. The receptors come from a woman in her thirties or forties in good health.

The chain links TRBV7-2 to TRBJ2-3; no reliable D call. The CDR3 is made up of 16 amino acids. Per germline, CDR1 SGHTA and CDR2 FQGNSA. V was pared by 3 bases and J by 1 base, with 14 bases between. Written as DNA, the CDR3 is TGTGCCAGCAGCTTCCACCTTGCGGCCGGCACAGATACGCAGTATTTT. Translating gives CASSFHLAAGTDTQYF.

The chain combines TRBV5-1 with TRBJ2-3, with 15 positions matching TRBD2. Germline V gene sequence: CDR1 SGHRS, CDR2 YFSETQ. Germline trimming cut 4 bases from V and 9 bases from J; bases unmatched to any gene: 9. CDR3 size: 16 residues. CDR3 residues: CASSNRTSGGAATQYF. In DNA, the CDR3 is TGCGCCAGCAGCAACCGGACTAGCGGGGGGGCCGCCACGCAGTATTTT.

CDR3 nucleotide sequence: TGCGCCAGCAGCTTGGGACTACGCACTAGCGGGGGGGAAAGCACAGATACGCAGTATTTT. Its protein is CASSLGLRTSGGESTDTQYF. The chain combines TRBV5-1 with TRBJ2-3; 13 bases match TRBD2. The germline gives CDR1 SGHRS, CDR2 YFSETQ. The CDR3 runs 20 residues. The V segment lost 0 bases and the J segment 0 bases; nucleotides outside the gene matches: 10.

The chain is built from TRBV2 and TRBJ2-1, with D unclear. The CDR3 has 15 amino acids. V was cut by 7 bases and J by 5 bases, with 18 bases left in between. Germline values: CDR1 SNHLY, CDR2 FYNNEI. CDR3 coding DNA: TGTGCCAGCAAAAAGATGTTGCCTGGGAACAATGAGCAGTTCTTC. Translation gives CASKKMLPGNNEQFF.

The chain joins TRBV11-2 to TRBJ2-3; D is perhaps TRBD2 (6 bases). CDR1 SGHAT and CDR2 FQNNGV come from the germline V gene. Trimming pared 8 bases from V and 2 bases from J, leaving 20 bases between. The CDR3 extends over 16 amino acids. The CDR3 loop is CASGSIRRGPTDTQYF. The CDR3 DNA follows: TGTGCCAGCGGCTCCATAAGGCGGGGCCCCACAGATACGCAGTATTTT.